This is a list of T cell receptor beta chains from one sample in a study of blood T cells in healthy people across ages. One entry per CDR3 protein results from TCRdb running MiXCR on the 5' RACE reads. Among 650,000 or so distinct CDR3 sequences listed, 40% to 65% were seen once. The sequenced material came from blood. The receptors come from a woman older than 75 in good health. Each CDR3 is given without its conserved first and last residue.

j_call: NA
v_call: TRBV29-1
cdr3_aa: SARDRGAYEQY

j_call: TRBJ2-2
v_call: TRBV11-2
cdr3_aa: ASITPAGELF

j_call: TRBJ2-7
v_call: TRBV28
cdr3_aa: ASTRGGWEQY

j_call: TRBJ2-1
v_call: TRBV29-1
cdr3_aa: SVGAGGHYNEQF

j_call: TRBJ2-2
v_call: TRBV12-3/TRBV12-4
cdr3_aa: ASIRGGTGELF

j_call: TRBJ2-5
v_call: TRBV6-5
cdr3_aa: ASSTSLGKTQY

j_call: TRBJ2-1
v_call: TRBV29-1
cdr3_aa: SLAGEQF

j_call: TRBJ2-3
v_call: TRBV4-3
cdr3_aa: ASSQDRYTQY

j_call: TRBJ1-6
v_call: TRBV20-1
cdr3_aa: SARDSAKGGLNNSPLH

j_call: TRBJ2-3
v_call: TRBV10-3
cdr3_aa: AISDPVGGDTQY

j_call: TRBJ1-1
v_call: TRBV5-1
cdr3_aa: ASSLGDDSQAF

j_call: TRBJ2-5
v_call: TRBV4-2
cdr3_aa: ASSRGGLETQY

j_call: TRBJ2-1
v_call: TRBV7-7
cdr3_aa: ASSLSGTGNEQF

j_call: TRBJ2-1
v_call: TRBV7-2
cdr3_aa: ASSPGHYNEQF

j_call: TRBJ1-2
v_call: TRBV12-3/TRBV12-4
cdr3_aa: ASSLNPNYGYT

j_call: TRBJ2-6
v_call: TRBV30
cdr3_aa: AWSLGSGANVLT

j_call: TRBJ2-2
v_call: TRBV19
cdr3_aa: ARRGNTGELF

j_call: TRBJ2-5
v_call: TRBV6-5
cdr3_aa: ASRLHGQGKKQY

j_call: TRBJ2-5
v_call: TRBV20-1
cdr3_aa: SARDIQGGETQY

j_call: TRBJ2-7
v_call: TRBV5-1
cdr3_aa: ASSLGGTNYEQY

j_call: TRBJ2-7
v_call: TRBV28
cdr3_aa: ASRGGGSSYEQY

j_call: TRBJ2-5
v_call: TRBV10-3
cdr3_aa: AISESRGEGETQY

j_call: TRBJ2-7
v_call: TRBV30
cdr3_aa: AWSVGQGIRYEQY

j_call: TRBJ2-2
v_call: TRBV28
cdr3_aa: ASSLWLGGALGELF

j_call: TRBJ2-7
v_call: TRBV25-1
cdr3_aa: ASSSLVSYEQY

j_call: TRBJ2-7
v_call: TRBV5-1
cdr3_aa: ASSLGRAGGEQY

j_call: TRBJ2-3
v_call: TRBV7-2
cdr3_aa: ASRVNTDTQY

j_call: TRBJ2-7
v_call: TRBV15
cdr3_aa: ATSANSGAYNEQY